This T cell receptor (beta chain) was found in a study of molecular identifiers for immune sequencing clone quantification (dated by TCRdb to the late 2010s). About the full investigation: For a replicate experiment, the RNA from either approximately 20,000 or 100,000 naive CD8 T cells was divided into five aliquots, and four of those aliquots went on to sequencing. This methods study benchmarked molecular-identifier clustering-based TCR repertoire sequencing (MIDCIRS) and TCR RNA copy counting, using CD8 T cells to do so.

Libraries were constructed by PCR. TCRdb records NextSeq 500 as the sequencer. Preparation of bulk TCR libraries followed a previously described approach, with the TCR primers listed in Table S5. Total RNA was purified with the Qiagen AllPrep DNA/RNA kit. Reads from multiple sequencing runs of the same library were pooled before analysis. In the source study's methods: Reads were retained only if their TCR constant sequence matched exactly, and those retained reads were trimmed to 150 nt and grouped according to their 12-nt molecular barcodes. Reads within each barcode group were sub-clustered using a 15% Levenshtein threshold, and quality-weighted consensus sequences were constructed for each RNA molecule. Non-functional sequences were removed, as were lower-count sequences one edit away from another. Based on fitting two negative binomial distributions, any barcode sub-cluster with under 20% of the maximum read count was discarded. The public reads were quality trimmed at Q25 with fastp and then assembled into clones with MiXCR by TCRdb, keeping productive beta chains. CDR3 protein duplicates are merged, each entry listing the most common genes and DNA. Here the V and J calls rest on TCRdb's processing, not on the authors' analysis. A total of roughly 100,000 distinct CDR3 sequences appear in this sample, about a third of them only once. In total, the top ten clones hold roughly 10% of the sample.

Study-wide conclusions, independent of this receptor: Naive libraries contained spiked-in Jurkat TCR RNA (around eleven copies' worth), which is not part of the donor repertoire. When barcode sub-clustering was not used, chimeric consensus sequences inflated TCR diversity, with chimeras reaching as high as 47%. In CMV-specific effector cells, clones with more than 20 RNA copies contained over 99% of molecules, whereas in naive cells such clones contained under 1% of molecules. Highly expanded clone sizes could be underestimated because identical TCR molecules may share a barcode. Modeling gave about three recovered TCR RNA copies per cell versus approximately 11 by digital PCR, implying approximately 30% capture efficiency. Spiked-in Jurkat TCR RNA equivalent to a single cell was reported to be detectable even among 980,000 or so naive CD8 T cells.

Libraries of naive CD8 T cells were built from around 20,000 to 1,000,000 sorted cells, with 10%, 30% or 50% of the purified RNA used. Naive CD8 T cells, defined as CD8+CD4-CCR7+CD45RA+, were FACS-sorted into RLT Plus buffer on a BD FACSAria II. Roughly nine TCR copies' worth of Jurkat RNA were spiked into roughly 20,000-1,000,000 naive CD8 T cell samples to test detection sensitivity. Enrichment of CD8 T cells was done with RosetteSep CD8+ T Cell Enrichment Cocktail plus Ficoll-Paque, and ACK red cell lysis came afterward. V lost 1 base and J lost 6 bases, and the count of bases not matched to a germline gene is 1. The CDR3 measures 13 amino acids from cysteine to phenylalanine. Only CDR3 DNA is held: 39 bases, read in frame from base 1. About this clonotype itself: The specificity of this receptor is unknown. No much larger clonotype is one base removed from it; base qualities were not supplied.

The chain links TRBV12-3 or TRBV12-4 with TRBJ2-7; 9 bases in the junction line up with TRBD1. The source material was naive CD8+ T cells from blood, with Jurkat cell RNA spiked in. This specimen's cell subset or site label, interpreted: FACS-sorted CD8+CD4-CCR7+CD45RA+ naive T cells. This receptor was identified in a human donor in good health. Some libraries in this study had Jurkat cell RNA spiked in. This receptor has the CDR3 CASSLGQGVEQYF. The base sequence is TGTGCCAGCAGTTTAGGACAGGGGGTCGAGCAGTACTTC.